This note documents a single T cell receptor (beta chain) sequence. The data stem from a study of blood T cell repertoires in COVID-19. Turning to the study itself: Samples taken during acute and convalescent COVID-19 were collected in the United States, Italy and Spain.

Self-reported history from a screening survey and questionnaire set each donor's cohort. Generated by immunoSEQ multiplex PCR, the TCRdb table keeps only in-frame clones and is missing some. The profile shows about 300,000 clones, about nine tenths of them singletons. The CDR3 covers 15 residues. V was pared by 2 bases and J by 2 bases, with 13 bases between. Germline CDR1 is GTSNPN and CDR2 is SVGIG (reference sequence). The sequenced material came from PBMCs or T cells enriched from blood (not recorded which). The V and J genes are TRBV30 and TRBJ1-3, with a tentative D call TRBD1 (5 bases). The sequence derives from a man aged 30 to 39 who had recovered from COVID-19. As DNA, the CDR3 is TGTGCCTGGAGTCCCGACAGCTTACCTGGAAACACCATATATTTT. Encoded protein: CAWSPDSLPGNTIYF.